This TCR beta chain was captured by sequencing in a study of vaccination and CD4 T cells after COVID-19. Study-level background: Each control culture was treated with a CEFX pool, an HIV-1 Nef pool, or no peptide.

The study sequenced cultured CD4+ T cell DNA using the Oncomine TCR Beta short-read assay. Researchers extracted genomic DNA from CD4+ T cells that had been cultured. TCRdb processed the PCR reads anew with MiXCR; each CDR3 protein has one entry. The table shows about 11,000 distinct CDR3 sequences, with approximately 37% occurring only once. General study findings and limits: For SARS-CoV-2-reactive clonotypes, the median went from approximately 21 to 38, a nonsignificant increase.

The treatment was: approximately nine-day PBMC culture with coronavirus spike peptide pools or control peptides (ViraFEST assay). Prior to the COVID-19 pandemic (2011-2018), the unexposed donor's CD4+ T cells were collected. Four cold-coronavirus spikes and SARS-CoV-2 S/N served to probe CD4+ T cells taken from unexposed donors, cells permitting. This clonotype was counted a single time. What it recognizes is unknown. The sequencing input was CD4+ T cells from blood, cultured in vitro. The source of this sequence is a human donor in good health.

The DNA for the CDR3 is TGTGCCAGCAGTTCCACAGGGGGGTATTCCTACGAGCAGTACTTC. It yields the protein CASSSTGGYSYEQYF. The chain couples TRBV6-5 to TRBJ2-7, with TRBD1 identical over 8 bases. V lost 4 bases, J lost 1 base, and 6 bases stayed unmatched. Germline CDR1 and CDR2: MNHEY and SVGAGI. This CDR3 contains 15 residues.